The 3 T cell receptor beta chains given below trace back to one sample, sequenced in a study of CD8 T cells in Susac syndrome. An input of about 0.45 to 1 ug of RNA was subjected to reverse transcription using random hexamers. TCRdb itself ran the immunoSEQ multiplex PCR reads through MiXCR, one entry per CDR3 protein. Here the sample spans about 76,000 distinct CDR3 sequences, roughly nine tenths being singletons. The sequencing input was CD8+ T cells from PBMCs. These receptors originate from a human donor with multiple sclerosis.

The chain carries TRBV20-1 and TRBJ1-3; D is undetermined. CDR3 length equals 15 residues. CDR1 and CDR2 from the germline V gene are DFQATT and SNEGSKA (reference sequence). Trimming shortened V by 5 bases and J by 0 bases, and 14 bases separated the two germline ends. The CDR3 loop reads CSAQRQALSGNTIYF. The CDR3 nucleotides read TGCAGTGCTCAGCGCCAGGCGCTCTCTGGAAACACCATATATTTT.

The CDR3 DNA sequence: TGTGCCAGTAGTAGTAGGGAGTATACGCAGTATTTT. Amino acids: CASSSREYTQYF. This chain connects TRBV19 to TRBJ2-3, with a tentative D call TRBD2 (5 bases). CDR3 length: 12 residues. The germline V gene encodes CDR1 LNHDA and CDR2 SQIVND (reference sequence). Trimming left V 4 bases short and J 7 bases short, with 9 bases between.

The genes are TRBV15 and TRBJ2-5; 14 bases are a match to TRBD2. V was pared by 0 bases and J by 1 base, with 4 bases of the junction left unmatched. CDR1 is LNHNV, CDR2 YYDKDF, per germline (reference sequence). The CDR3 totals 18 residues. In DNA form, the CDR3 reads TGTGCCACCAGCAGAGATCTGGGACTAGCGGGGGTCCAAGAGACCCAGTACTTC. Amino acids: CATSRDLGLAGVQETQYF.